The 31 T cell receptor beta chains in this list originate from one sample, sequenced in a study of blood T cell repertoires in COVID-19 (dated by TCRdb to about 2020). To prepare the library, the immunoSEQ multiplex PCR assay was applied. As stored in TCRdb, this immuneACCESS dataset retains in-frame rearrangements with V and J assigned. A fraction of the clones does not appear; measured against another copy, unresolved V genes explain less than half of the discrepancy, and the remainder lacks a known reason. A total of around 100,000 clones appear in this sample, 80% to 90% of them only once. Roughly 10% of the sample belongs to the ten largest clones. The sequencing sample was made of peripheral blood. Every receptor here comes from a man at least 80 years old with acute or convalescent COVID-19.

The rearrangement joins TRBV28 to TRBJ1-5, with 7 bases aligning to TRBD1. The junction had 11 bases not matched to a gene; V was cut back by 6 bases and J by 12 bases. Germline loops: CDR1 MDHEN, CDR2 SYDVKM. This CDR3 comprises 13 residues. CDR3 nucleotide sequence: TGTGCCAGCAGCTCACTTGGACAGGACCGCCAGCATTTT. It yields the protein CASSSLGQDRQHF. Drawing the rest from reference TRBV28 and TRBJ1-5, the complete variable domain is DVKVTQSSRYLVKRTGEKVFLECVQDMDHENMFWYRQDPGLGLRLIYFSYDVKMKEKGDIPEGYSVSREKKERFSLILESASTNQTSMYLCASSSLGQDRQHFGDGTRLSIL.

The chain joins TRBV7-8 to TRBJ1-1, with 7 nucleotides matching TRBD1. CDR3 size: 13 residues. Per germline, CDR1 SGHVS and CDR2 FQNEAQ. V was pared by 1 base and J by 7 bases, with 3 bases of the junction left unmatched. CDR3 coding DNA: TGTGCCAGCAGCTTAGGTCAGGGGGGTGAAGCTTTCTTT. It yields the protein CASSLGQGGEAFF.

CDR3 protein: CASSGTGQGYGYTF. CDR3 nucleotides: TGCGCCAGCAGCGGCACGGGACAGGGCTATGGCTACACCTTC. The V gene is TRBV5-1, the J gene TRBJ1-2; 9 bases are shared with TRBD1. This CDR3 has 14 amino acids. Germline V gene lookup returns CDR1 SGHRS and CDR2 YFSETQ. The V segment lost 4 bases and the J segment 4 bases; nucleotides outside the gene matches: 5.

The J gene is TRBJ1-2, the V gene TRBV19; TRBD1 agrees at 7 bases. The CDR3 spans 15 residues. V lost 5 bases to trimming and J lost 4 bases; unmatched junction nucleotides: 10. Germline V lookup: CDR1 LNHDA, CDR2 SQIVND (reference sequence). CDR3: CASSLSRQGVYGYTF. In DNA form, the CDR3 reads TGTGCCAGTAGTCTCTCGAGACAGGGTGTCTATGGCTACACCTTC.

The chain recombines TRBV3-1 (or the pseudogene TRBV3-2) with TRBJ2-5, with D possibly being TRBD2 (6 bases). The germline CDR1 and CDR2 sequences are LGHDT and YNNKEL (reference sequence). This CDR3 is built from 15 residues. V lost 4 bases, J lost 5 bases, and 17 bases lay in between. CDR3 in amino acids: CASSPPAGGRETQYF. CDR3 sequence (DNA): TGTGCCAGCAGCCCTCCAGCGGGCGGCCGTGAGACCCAGTACTTC.

The genes are TRBV6-1 and TRBJ1-1; D call uncertain. V gave up 2 bases and J gave up 4 bases, with 8 bases separating them. The CDR3 contains 13 residues. Germline CDR1 reads MNHNS; CDR2 reads SASEGT. CDR3 sequence (DNA): TGTGCCAGCAGTGAAAGGTGGAGCACTGAAGCTTTCTTT. Encoded protein: CASSERWSTEAFF.

The chain uses TRBV27 and TRBJ2-6; 7 bases are shared with TRBD1. CDR1 is MNHEY, CDR2 SMNVEV, per germline (reference sequence). The CDR3 consists of 16 residues. V was clipped by 2 bases and J by 0 bases; unmatched bases: 1. Here the CDR3 DNA reads TGTGCCAGCAGTTTAAACAGGGGCTCTGGGGCCAACGTCCTGACTTTC. It translates to CASSLNRGSGANVLTF.

The gene calls are TRBV5-1 and TRBJ2-2, with TRBD2 matching 8 bases. J lost 7 bases, V lost 4 bases, and 15 bases had no gene match. The CDR3 is 17 residues long. Germline lookup yields CDR1 SGHRS and CDR2 YFSETQ. The CDR3 reads CASSGGAAGAPIGELFF. CDR3 in DNA: TGCGCCAGCAGCGGAGGGGCAGCGGGAGCCCCCATCGGGGAGCTGTTTTTT.

The V and J genes are TRBV27 and TRBJ2-5, with 8 bases aligning to TRBD1. V lost 4 bases to trimming and J lost 4 bases; unmatched junction nucleotides: 11. The CDR3 extends over 16 amino acids. Germline CDR1 reads MNHEY; CDR2 reads SMNVEV (reference sequence). CDR3 in amino acids: CASSSSTQGGRETQYF. The CDR3 DNA is TGTGCCAGCAGTTCCTCGACACAGGGGGGTCGAGAGACCCAGTACTTC.

The V and J genes are TRBV27 and TRBJ1-6, with TRBD1 identical over 8 bases. This CDR3 has 15 amino acids. Germline lookup yields CDR1 MNHEY and CDR2 SMNVEV (reference sequence). Germline trimming cut 5 bases from V and 10 bases from J; bases unmatched to any gene: 10. CDR3 protein: CASSNDRGGRSPLHF. The CDR3 DNA reads as TGTGCCAGCAGTAACGACAGGGGTGGGCGATCACCCCTCCACTTT.

The rearrangement uses TRBV11-2 and TRBJ2-3; no clear D. Germline-derived CDR1 and CDR2 are SGHAT and FQNNGV. The CDR3 has 15 residues. V was cut by 2 bases and J by 8 bases, with 17 bases left in between. The CDR3 nucleotides read TGTGCCAGCAGCTTAACGGCCCCGTCGGAGATTACGCAGTATTTT. Translated: CASSLTAPSEITQYF.

The chain recombines TRBV7-9 with TRBJ2-6, with a possible D match to TRBD1 (5 bases). Trimming removed 5 bases at V and 2 bases at J, with 13 bases between. This CDR3 contains 16 residues. Germline loops: CDR1 SEHNR, CDR2 FQNEAQ (reference sequence). CDR3 nucleotide sequence: TGTGCCAGCAGCCCAGGAACAGGTGCTGGGGCCAACGTCCTGACTTTC. Encoded protein: CASSPGTGAGANVLTF. Using reference TRBV7-9 and TRBJ2-6 for the parts outside the CDR3, the full variable domain is DTGVSQNPRHKITKRGQNVTFRCDPISEHNRLYWYRQTLGQGPEFLTYFQNEAQLEKSRLLSDRFSAERPKGSFSTLEIQRTEQGDSAMYLCASSPGTGAGANVLTFGAGSRLTVL.

V usage is TRBV2 and J usage is TRBJ2-7, with a weak D call TRBD2 (5 bases). This CDR3 is built from 13 residues. Per the germline V gene, CDR1 is SNHLY and CDR2 is FYNNEI. V was cut by 1 base and J by 5 bases, with 9 bases left in between. CDR3 residues: CASSEGGFDEQYF. In DNA form, the CDR3 reads TGTGCCAGCAGTGAAGGAGGGTTTGACGAGCAGTACTTC.

This clone occurred a few times. V and J are TRBV5-5 and TRBJ2-2, with 11 bases matching TRBD2. The J segment lost 7 bases and the V segment lost 4 bases, leaving 6 bases of the junction unmatched. This CDR3 has 15 amino acids. The germline CDR1 and CDR2 sequences are SGHKS and YYEKEE (reference sequence). The CDR3 sequence is CASSQTSGTVGELFF. The CDR3 DNA follows: TGTGCCAGCAGCCAGACTAGCGGGACTGTCGGGGAGCTGTTTTTT. Using reference TRBV5-5 and TRBJ2-2 for the parts outside the CDR3, the full variable domain is DAGVTQSPTHLIKTRGQQVTLRCSPISGHKSVSWYQQVLGQGPQFIFQYYEKEERGRGNFPDRFSARQFPNYSSELNVNALLLGDSALYLCASSQTSGTVGELFFGEGSRLTVL.

The V call is TRBV7-3, the J call TRBJ1-1; 7 positions match TRBD1. Germline V lookup: CDR1 SGHTA, CDR2 FQGTGA. The CDR3 totals 15 residues. J was trimmed by 4 bases and V by 6 bases; bases with no gene match: 11. CDR3 sequence: CASRNDRATGTEAFF. The CDR3 DNA is TGTGCCAGCAGGAATGACAGGGCCACTGGCACTGAAGCTTTCTTT.

The chain is built from TRBV10-3 and TRBJ1-1, with D unresolved. The germline V and J ends were trimmed by 4 bases and 2 bases, with 11 bases remaining between them. CDR3 length: 14 residues. Germline values: CDR1 ENHRY, CDR2 SYGVKD. The CDR3 DNA sequence: TGTGCCATCAGTGCGTCATCTTTAAACACTGAAGCTTTCTTT. Translation gives CAISASSLNTEAFF.

The chain has TRBV29-1 and TRBJ2-7; D ambiguous. Looked up from germline, CDR1 is SQVTM and CDR2 is ANQGSEA. This CDR3 spans 10 amino acids. V shed 8 bases and J shed 7 bases, with 12 bases lying between them. In nucleotides, the CDR3 is TGCAGCACTGCCCCTTTAGAGCAGTACTTC. Its translation is CSTAPLEQYF.

The chain recombines TRBV27 with TRBJ1-3; no clear D. Between the trimmed V and J ends, which lost 5 bases and 0 bases, there was a span of 8 bases. From germline, CDR1 is MNHEY and CDR2 SMNVEV (reference sequence). The CDR3 totals 14 residues. The CDR3: CASSPESSGNTIYF. In DNA form, the CDR3 reads TGTGCCAGCAGTCCCGAGAGCTCTGGAAACACCATATATTTT.

This chain connects TRBV12-3 or TRBV12-4 to TRBJ1-4; tentative D call: TRBD1 (5 bases). V was cut by 5 bases and J by 8 bases, with 9 bases left in between. This CDR3 region has 12 residues. CDR3 in DNA: TGTGCCAGCAGTCTTAACAGGGAAAAACTGTTTTTT. Translated: CASSLNREKLFF.

V usage is TRBV30 and J usage is TRBJ2-6, with 7 bases matching TRBD1. Looked up from germline, CDR1 is GTSNPN and CDR2 is SVGIG (reference sequence). CDR3 length: 13 residues. This CDR3 is CALDRVGANVLTF. The CDR3 nucleotides are TGTGCACTCGACAGGGTCGGGGCCAACGTCCTGACTTTC. The variable domain in full, completed from reference TRBV30 and TRBJ2-6, reads SQTIHQWPATLVQPVGSPLSLECTVEGTSNPNLYWYRQAAGRGLQLLFYSVGIGQISSEVPQNLSASRPQDRQFILSSKKLLLSDSGFYLCALDRVGANVLTFGAGSRLTVL.

The chain has TRBV18 and TRBJ2-3; D is possibly TRBD1 (6 bases). Trimming took off 2 bases at V and 6 bases at J, with 12 bases between the two ends. The CDR3 spans 14 residues. Germline CDR1 is KGHSH and CDR2 is LQKENI. CDR3 DNA sequence: TGTGCCAGCTCACCAGCGCAGGGGACGGATACGCAGTATTTT. As protein: CASSPAQGTDTQYF. Full variable domain (remainder filled in from reference TRBV18 and TRBJ2-3): NAGVMQNPRHLVRRRGQEARLRCSPMKGHSHVYWYRQLPEEGLKFMVYLQKENIIDESGMPKERFSAEFPKEGPSILRIQQVVRGDSAAYFCASSPAQGTDTQYFGPGTRLTVL.

This chain uses TRBV27 with TRBJ2-7; TRBD1 matches 9 bases. After removal of 5 bases from V and 3 bases from J, the junction contained 11 bases not matched to a gene. The CDR3 is 16 amino acids. From germline, CDR1 is MNHEY and CDR2 SMNVEV (reference sequence). For the CDR3, the DNA is TGTGCCAGCAGTGAGATACCGGGACAGGGACGCTACGAGCAGTACTTC. Protein sequence: CASSEIPGQGRYEQYF.

The chain recombines TRBV28 with TRBJ2-5, with D uncertain. V was trimmed by 5 bases and J by 2 bases, leaving 9 bases between them. From germline, CDR1 is MDHEN and CDR2 SYDVKM. The CDR3 is 13 residues long. The CDR3 loop reads CASSLWSQETQYF. CDR3 coding DNA: TGTGCCAGCAGTCTTTGGAGTCAAGAGACCCAGTACTTC.

The V gene is TRBV6-2 or TRBV6-3, the J gene TRBJ2-3; D is possibly TRBD2 (7 bases). Germline V CDR1 and CDR2: MNHEY, SVGEGT. The CDR3 covers 16 residues. V was shortened by 4 bases and J by 1 base, with 15 bases between the two germline ends. CDR3 sequence (DNA): TGTGCCAGCAGTTCTCCAGGGGAGGGAGGCACAGATACGCAGTATTTT. Protein: CASSSPGEGGTDTQYF.

This chain joins TRBV6-5 and TRBJ2-7; 10 bases map to TRBD2. Losses at the gene ends were 4 bases for V and 3 bases for J; bases not matched to a gene: 3. CDR3 length: 14 residues. Germline CDR1 reads MNHEY; CDR2 reads SVGAGI. The DNA of the CDR3 is TGTGCCAGCAGTTCTAGCGGGAGCAACTACGAGCAGTACTTC. Translating gives CASSSSGSNYEQYF.

The chain joins TRBV10-2 to TRBJ1-6; D is possibly TRBD1 (6 bases). Trimming took 2 bases from V and 8 from J, leaving 13 bases between them. Germline loops: CDR1 WSHSY, CDR2 SAAADI. This CDR3 is built from 15 residues. In DNA form, the CDR3 reads TGCGCCAGCAGTGAGCATATAGACAGGTATTCACCCCTCCACTTT. Translating it yields CASSEHIDRYSPLHF.

The CDR3, as DNA: TGTGCCAGCTCACTACAGGGGGATGAAAAACTGTTTTTT. It encodes CASSLQGDEKLFF. The gene calls are TRBV18 and TRBJ1-4; 8 bases fit TRBD1. Germline CDR1 KGHSH, CDR2 LQKENI. V shed 4 bases, J shed 6 bases, and the junction held 1 base outside the gene matches. The CDR3 length is 13 residues. Based on the CDR3 plus reference TRBV18 and TRBJ1-4, the full variable domain is NAGVMQNPRHLVRRRGQEARLRCSPMKGHSHVYWYRQLPEEGLKFMVYLQKENIIDESGMPKERFSAEFPKEGPSILRIQQVVRGDSAAYFCASSLQGDEKLFFGSGTQLSVL.

The rearrangement joins TRBV29-1 to TRBJ1-5, with 7 nucleotides matching TRBD1. Germline CDR1 is SQVTM and CDR2 is ANQGSEA. Germline trimming cut 4 bases from V and 4 bases from J; bases unmatched to any gene: 4. This CDR3 comprises 13 residues. The CDR3 here is CSVGQGLNQPQHF. The CDR3 coding sequence is TGCAGCGTTGGACAGGGTCTAAATCAGCCCCAGCATTTT.

The chain joins TRBV27 to TRBJ1-1; D perhaps matches TRBD1 (5 bases). Trimming stripped 8 bases from V and 1 base from J, with 11 bases between. Germline V gene data show CDR1 as MNHEY and CDR2 as SMNVEV (reference sequence). The CDR3 is 13 residues long. In DNA form, the CDR3 reads TGTGCCAGCCGGAGGGGACCGAACACTGAAGCTTTCTTT. Translating gives CASRRGPNTEAFF.

V usage is TRBV18 and J usage is TRBJ1-1; D remains ambiguous. With 0 bases removed from V and 6 bases from J, the gap between germline ends came to 8 bases. CDR3 length equals 13 residues. CDR1 and CDR2 from the germline V gene are KGHSH and LQKENI. CDR3 nucleotide sequence: TGTGCCAGCTCACCACCGAGTGAACCTGAAGCTTTCTTT. Translated: CASSPPSEPEAFF.

The chain is built from TRBV5-5 and TRBJ1-6, with 12 bases aligning to TRBD1. Trimming at V came to 0 bases and at J to 9 bases, leaving 7 bases not matched to a gene. This CDR3 contains 17 residues. Germline-derived CDR1 and CDR2 are SGHKS and YYEKEE (reference sequence). This CDR3 is CASSLDPGTGGFSPLHF. Written as DNA, the CDR3 is TGTGCCAGCAGCTTGGACCCCGGGACAGGGGGCTTTTCACCCCTCCACTTT.